This record looks at one T cell receptor beta chain sequence and its context. Libraries were prepared by immunoSEQ multiplex PCR; TCRdb keeps only in-frame clonotypes and omits some of them. In the table there are 40,000 to 55,000 clones, roughly 79% of which are singletons. This sample is drawn from a study of pediatric ulcerative colitis. The CDR3 sequence is 16 residues long. The V gene end was trimmed by 1 base and the J gene end by 5 bases; junction bases not matched to a gene: 12. CDR1 and CDR2 from the germline V gene are SGHDT and YYEEEE. During colonoscopy, one to two rectal pinch biopsies were collected.

The specimen was gut tissue. The receptor's source is a girl aged 5-17 years with moderate ulcerative colitis. The chain couples TRBV5-6 to TRBJ2-7; 7 bases agree with TRBD1. CDR3 nucleotide sequence: TGTGCCAGCAGCTTGCTTTCTAGACAGGGTTCCAACGAGCAGTACTTC. It yields the protein CASSLLSRQGSNEQYF. Full variable domain (missing parts from reference TRBV5-6 and TRBJ2-7): DAGVTQSPTHLIKTRGQQVTLRCSPKSGHDTVSWYQQALGQGPQFIFQYYEEEERQRGNFPDRFSGHQFPNYSSELNVNALLLGDSALYLCASSLLSRQGSNEQYFGPGTRLTVT.